These 27 T cell receptor beta chains were sequenced from one sample in a study of regulatory T cells in long-lasting Graves disease. The sample's time point: persistent/refractory GD, antithyroid drugs over 5 years with positive TRAb. The TCR library was made from RNA that had been extracted from PBMCs in TRIzol. Libraries of TCR beta came from iRepertoire HTBI primers plus Arm-PCR of CDR3 regions. Each CDR3 protein gets one entry after TCRdb re-called the multiplex PCR reads with MiXCR. The data hold roughly 400,000 distinct CDR3 sequences, with about a fifth observed a single time. Here the sequenced sample was peripheral blood mononuclear cells (PBMCs), taken when the disease was refractory, from a patient treated with antithyroid drugs. Receptors were obtained from a female donor with Graves disease.

This clonotype was detected many times. The chain uses TRBV3-1 and TRBJ1-5; D gene unclear. V lost 0 bases to trimming and J lost 7 bases, with 10 bases between them. CDR3 length: 14 residues. Germline CDR1 and CDR2: LGHDT and YNNKEL (reference sequence). The CDR3 DNA follows: TGTGCCAGCAGCCAAGAGGCTGGACGACAGCCCCAGCATTTT. Translation: CASSQEAGRQPQHF.

The rearrangement joins TRBV29-1 to TRBJ1-2; 11 bases align to TRBD1. The germline V gene encodes CDR1 SQVTM and CDR2 ANQGSEA. The ends lost 6 bases at V and 3 bases at J; junction bases unmatched: 15. This CDR3 has 17 residues. The CDR3 here is CSVEDGTGGPAHYGYTF. For the CDR3, the DNA is TGCAGCGTGGAGGACGGGACAGGGGGACCAGCCCACTATGGCTACACCTTC.

V is TRBV10-3 and J is TRBJ2-5; D remains unclear. The V end was cut by 4 bases, the J end by 5 bases, with 8 bases between. The CDR3 has 12 amino acids. Germline lookup yields CDR1 ENHRY and CDR2 SYGVKD. The CDR3 DNA reads as TGTGCCATCAGTGGGTCGACTGAGACCCAGTACTTC. This translates into CAISGSTETQYF.

In its sample, this clonotype was seen many times. The chain employs TRBV20-1 and TRBJ2-7, with TRBD2 matching 9 bases. The CDR3 runs to 14 residues. Germline-derived CDR1 and CDR2 are DFQATT and SNEGSKA (reference sequence). The junction had 7 bases not matched to a gene; V was cut back by 0 bases and J by 7 bases. CDR3 DNA: TGCAGTGCTAGAGATTTGGCTAGCGGGGTAGAGCAGTACTTC. Encoded protein: CSARDLASGVEQYF.

This clonotype was picked up one time. This chain connects TRBV25-1 to TRBJ2-5, with D perhaps TRBD1 (6 bases). The length of the CDR3 is 13 residues. The V end lost 7 bases, the J end lost 2 bases, and 11 bases lay between the germline ends. CDR1 is MGHDK and CDR2 is SYGVNS in the germline V gene. The CDR3 coding sequence is TGTGCCAGCATGACAGGACCGCAAGAGACCCAGTACTTC. Translated: CASMTGPQETQYF. Variable domain in full (rest from reference TRBV25-1 and TRBJ2-5): EADIYQTPRYLVIGTGKKITLECSQTMGHDKMYWYQQDPGMELHLIHYSYGVNSTEKGDLSSESTVSRIRTEHFPLTLESARPSHTSQYLCASMTGPQETQYFGPGTRLLVL.

This clonotype was seen ten or more times. The rearrangement uses TRBV19 and TRBJ1-1, with D unclear. In germline, CDR1 is LNHDA, CDR2 SQIVND (reference sequence). The CDR3 runs to 16 residues. With 0 bases removed from V and 0 bases from J, the gap between germline ends came to 11 bases. CDR3 in amino acids: CASSIDLGRVNTEAFF. Here the CDR3 DNA reads TGTGCCAGTAGTATAGATCTCGGCAGAGTGAACACTGAAGCTTTCTTT. The full variable domain, rest sourced from reference TRBV19 and TRBJ1-1, is DGGITQSPKYLFRKEGQNVTLSCEQNLNHDAMYWYRQDPGQGLRLIYYSQIVNDFQKGDIAEGYSVSREKKESFPLTVTSAQKNPTAFYLCASSIDLGRVNTEAFFGQGTRLTVV.

This clonotype was counted between two and nine times. The chain has TRBV6-2 or TRBV6-3 and TRBJ2-1; D is tentatively TRBD1 or TRBD2 (6 bases each). The CDR3 loop spans 18 amino acids. V was clipped by 3 bases and J by 0 bases, with 18 bases between them. Germline CDR1 and CDR2: MNHEY and SVGEGT. DNA for the CDR3: TGTGCCAGCAGTTATTTTGTGACAGGAGGGAGCTCCTACAATGAGCAGTTCTTC. It yields the protein CASSYFVTGGSSYNEQFF.

V is TRBV12-3 or TRBV12-4 and J is TRBJ1-3; D remains unclear. The ends were cut back, 4 bases at V and 16 bases at J, with 14 bases in the middle. This CDR3 has 11 amino acids. CDR3 nucleotides: TGTGCCAGCAGTTCCTCTCGGACCCGGTATTTT. Translating gives CASSSSRTRYF.

The chain joins TRBV19 to TRBJ1-1; the D gene is possibly TRBD1 (6 bases). Trimming stripped 3 bases from V and 1 base from J, with 15 bases between. This CDR3 is 16 amino acids long. CDR1 is LNHDA, CDR2 SQIVND, per germline (reference sequence). CDR3 amino acids: CASSMAGVLGNTEAFF. The CDR3 DNA follows: TGTGCCAGTAGTATGGCAGGGGTCCTGGGGAACACTGAAGCTTTCTTT.

This chain connects TRBV20-1 to TRBJ2-6; 8 bases fit TRBD2. This CDR3 is 15 amino acids long. The germline V gene encodes CDR1 DFQATT and CDR2 SNEGSKA (reference sequence). The chain's CDR3 is CSPPKRELRANVLTF. CDR3 coding DNA: TGCAGCCCCCCCAAGCGGGAGCTAAGGGCCAACGTCCTGACTTTC.

This chain joins TRBV29-1 and TRBJ2-7; 7 nucleotides line up with TRBD1. The junction had 7 bases not matched to a gene; V was cut back by 5 bases and J by 0 bases. The CDR3 sequence is 14 residues long. CDR1 SQVTM and CDR2 ANQGSEA come from the germline V gene. CDR3 in DNA: TGCAGCGTTTCCGACAGGGTGAGCTCCTACGAGCAGTACTTC. Protein: CSVSDRVSSYEQYF.

CDR3 in amino acids: CASSQWTGQGNQPQHF. The CDR3 region has the DNA TGTGCCAGTAGTCAATGGACAGGGCAAGGCAATCAGCCCCAGCATTTT. The genes are TRBV19 and TRBJ1-5; 8 positions agree with TRBD1. Germline trimming cut 5 bases from V and 2 bases from J; bases unmatched to any gene: 8. Germline CDR1 and CDR2: LNHDA and SQIVND (reference sequence). This CDR3 has 16 residues.

This clonotype was detected a few times. The chain has TRBV11-2 and TRBJ2-7; D may correspond to TRBD1 or TRBD2 (5 bases each). The CDR3 is 14 residues long. Trimming left V 5 bases short and J 3 bases short, with 14 bases between. Germline V CDR1 and CDR2: SGHAT, FQNNGV. The chain's CDR3 is CASSLLWDGYEQYF. The DNA of the CDR3 is TGTGCCAGCAGCCTGCTATGGGACGGCTACGAGCAGTACTTC.

There are many counts of this clonotype. This chain uses TRBV28 with TRBJ1-6; no clear D. The CDR3 covers 13 residues. Germline CDR1 reads MDHEN; CDR2 reads SYDVKM. V was pared by 2 bases and J by 9 bases, with 8 bases between. Written as DNA, the CDR3 is TGTGCCAGCAGTTTAGGGAGCGCTTCACCCCTCCACTTT. Translation gives CASSLGSASPLHF.

The chain uses TRBV7-9 and TRBJ2-2, with TRBD2 as a possible D gene (6 bases). The germline V gene has CDR1 SEHNR and CDR2 FQNEAQ (reference sequence). Trimming left V 3 bases short and J 6 bases short, with 8 bases between. The CDR3 length is 13 residues. CDR3: CASSLDYSGELFF. In nucleotides, the CDR3 is TGTGCCAGCAGCTTGGACTATTCCGGGGAGCTGTTTTTT.

The rearrangement uses TRBV7-9 and TRBJ2-5; D gene uncertain. Germline CDR1 is SEHNR and CDR2 is FQNEAQ (reference sequence). Trimming cost V 5 bases and J 7 bases, with 17 bases left between them. The CDR3 runs to 14 residues. Written as DNA, the CDR3 is TGTGCCAGCAGCCCCTTTGGGCAAGTAGGGACCCAGTACTTC. Translated, it gives CASSPFGQVGTQYF.

In this sample, this clonotype turned up many times. This chain connects TRBV14 to TRBJ1-2, with 8 bases matching TRBD1. This CDR3 is built from 16 residues. The V and J ends lost 3 bases and 0 bases, in that order; junction bases with no gene match: 6. Germline V lookup: CDR1 SGHDN, CDR2 FVKESK. Here the CDR3 reads CASSHYDRGTNYGYTF. In DNA, the CDR3 is TGTGCCAGCAGCCATTATGACAGGGGAACTAACTATGGCTACACCTTC.

The sample holds many counts of this clonotype. The rearrangement uses TRBV7-2 and TRBJ2-5; weak D call: TRBD1 (5 bases). The CDR3 has 17 amino acids. The V and J ends lost 1 base and 4 bases respectively, with 19 bases between them. CDR1 is SGHTA and CDR2 is FQGNSA in the germline V gene. CDR3 sequence reads: CASSLGAGAGFGETQYF. CDR3 nucleotide sequence: TGTGCCAGCAGCTTAGGAGCTGGGGCAGGGTTCGGAGAGACCCAGTACTTC.

This clonotype occurred many times. The chain carries TRBV2 and TRBJ2-7; 7 bases align to TRBD1. J gave up 1 base and V 4 bases, and 7 bases lay outside the gene matches. Germline V lookup: CDR1 SNHLY, CDR2 FYNNEI. The CDR3 covers 15 residues. For the CDR3, the DNA is TGTGCCAGCAGTGTCAAATCGGGACAGTCCTACGAGCAGTACTTC. Translating it yields CASSVKSGQSYEQYF.

This clonotype was seen a few times. The V call is TRBV4-1, the J call TRBJ2-7, with a tentative D call TRBD2 (6 bases). Germline CDR1 reads MGHRA; CDR2 reads YSYEKL. CDR3 length: 13 amino acids. The germline V and J ends were trimmed by 3 bases and 6 bases, with 12 bases remaining between them. CDR3 sequence reads: CASSHPEGLEQYF. The CDR3 DNA reads TGCGCCAGCAGCCACCCGGAGGGTCTCGAGCAGTACTTC.

This clonotype was seen repeatedly, ten times or more. This chain joins TRBV20-1 and TRBJ2-5; D is uncertain. The CDR3 has 11 amino acids. CDR1 is DFQATT, CDR2 SNEGSKA, per germline (reference sequence). Trimming pared 2 bases from V and 3 bases from J, leaving 4 bases between. The CDR3 region has the DNA TGCAGTGCTAGAAGGGAAGAGACCCAGTACTTC. It codes for CSARREETQYF.

This clonotype was detected a few times. The chain is built from TRBV6-1 and TRBJ2-7; D perhaps matches TRBD1 (6 bases). This CDR3 comprises 14 residues. The germline V and J ends were trimmed by 2 bases and 0 bases, with 8 bases remaining between them. CDR1 is MNHNS, CDR2 SASEGT, per germline. CDR3 residues: CASSETGSSYEQYF. CDR3 sequence (DNA): TGTGCCAGCAGTGAAACAGGGAGCTCCTACGAGCAGTACTTC.

In this sample, this clonotype turned up a few times. The chain has TRBV25-1 and TRBJ2-6, with unresolved D. V lost 5 bases and J 4 bases, leaving 15 bases between the germline ends. CDR1 is MGHDK, CDR2 SYGVNS, per germline. The CDR3 length is 16 residues. The DNA for the CDR3 is TGTGCCAGCAGTACTACTTGGCCGAGAGGGGCCAACGTCCTGACTTTC. This gives the protein CASSTTWPRGANVLTF. Combining the CDR3 with reference TRBV25-1 and TRBJ2-6 gives the whole variable domain EADIYQTPRYLVIGTGKKITLECSQTMGHDKMYWYQQDPGMELHLIHYSYGVNSTEKGDLSSESTVSRIRTEHFPLTLESARPSHTSQYLCASSTTWPRGANVLTFGAGSRLTVL.

At least ten counts were recorded for this clonotype. The V call is TRBV6-2 or TRBV6-3, the J call TRBJ1-1; tentatively, D is TRBD1 (6 bases). The CDR3 totals 11 residues. Germline V lookup: CDR1 MNHEY, CDR2 SVGEGT. V lost 6 bases and J lost 6, with 8 bases in between. The CDR3 bases are TGTGCCAGCAGCTACAGGGCTGAAGCTTTCTTT. Its translation is CASSYRAEAFF.

The rearrangement joins TRBV19 to TRBJ2-7; weak D call: TRBD1 (6 bases). Trimming took off 6 bases at V and 6 bases at J, with 15 bases between the two ends. Germline loops: CDR1 LNHDA, CDR2 SQIVND (reference sequence). The CDR3 sequence is 13 residues long. The CDR3 is CASSTGHGREQYF. The CDR3 bases are TGTGCCAGTAGCACGGGACACGGGCGCGAGCAGTACTTC.

This clonotype turned up a few times. The chain employs TRBV28 and TRBJ2-5; TRBD2 matches at 13 bases. J lost 5 bases, V lost 6 bases, and 15 bases had no gene match. CDR1 is MDHEN and CDR2 is SYDVKM in the germline V gene. The CDR3 length is 18 residues. CDR3 sequence (DNA): TGTGCCAGCAGGGGTCAGGGACTAGCGGGATACCCTCGGGAGACCCAGTACTTC. Its protein is CASRGQGLAGYPRETQYF.

This clonotype has at least ten counts. J is TRBJ2-5 and V is TRBV7-2; D is perhaps TRBD1 or TRBD2 (6 bases each). Germline V lookup: CDR1 SGHTA, CDR2 FQGNSA. The CDR3 is 13 residues long. Trimming took off 2 bases at V and 5 bases at J, with 9 bases between the two ends. CDR3 sequence reads: CASSLRGVETQYF. The CDR3 DNA reads as TGTGCCAGCAGCTTAAGGGGGGTGGAGACCCAGTACTTC.